A single sample is the source of the 13 T cell receptor beta chains below, sequenced in a study of neurological immune-mediated disorders. TCRdb reanalysed the 5' RACE reads using MiXCR and keeps one entry per CDR3 protein. The sample consists of about 74,000 distinct CDR3 sequences, 5.2% of them appearing once. The sequenced sample was PBMCs. These receptors all come from a man between 18 and 35 years old with multiple sclerosis.

This clonotype was detected many times. The chain links TRBV5-5 to TRBJ2-6; D unclear. This CDR3 region has 18 residues. The V and J ends lost 4 bases and 1 base respectively, with 18 bases between them. Looked up from germline, CDR1 is SGHKS and CDR2 is YYEKEE (reference sequence). CDR3 sequence reads: CASSRGPLPGSGANVLTF. CDR3 DNA sequence: TGTGCCAGCAGCCGCGGTCCCCTACCTGGATCTGGGGCCAACGTCCTGACTTTC.

This clonotype came up a few times. The J gene is TRBJ2-4, the V gene TRBV6-1, with D perhaps assigned TRBD1 or TRBD2 (5 bases each). There are 14 residues in the CDR3. V gave up 5 bases and J gave up 5 bases, with 13 bases separating them. Germline loops: CDR1 MNHNS, CDR2 SASEGT. CDR3 loop: CASSHTGRQNIQYF. The CDR3 bases are TGTGCCAGCAGTCACACGGGGCGTCAAAACATTCAGTACTTC.

The table lists this clonotype with many counts. This chain joins TRBV6-6 and TRBJ2-2; tentative D call: TRBD2 (5 bases). Trimming removed 4 bases from V and 8 bases from J, with 17 bases in between. Germline CDR1 and CDR2: MNHNY and SVGAGI (reference sequence). This CDR3 is built from 15 residues. CDR3 sequence (DNA): TGTGCCAGCAGTTCCGTCGAGGGAGTCGGGGGGGAGCTGTTTTTT. This sequence encodes CASSSVEGVGGELFF.

This clonotype was seen many times. V gene TRBV12-3 or TRBV12-4 combines with J gene TRBJ2-1; D not certain. This CDR3 spans 13 amino acids. Between the trimmed V and J ends, which lost 3 bases and 6 bases, there was a span of 9 bases. The CDR3 region has the DNA TGTGCCAGCAGTTTCTTGGTTTCCAATGAGCAGTTCTTC. This translates into CASSFLVSNEQFF.

This clonotype has at least ten counts. This rearrangement joins TRBV7-2 to TRBJ2-1; D is undetermined. V dropped 3 bases and J dropped 3 bases, with 6 bases sitting between them. This CDR3 contains 13 residues. Germline CDR1 SGHTA, CDR2 FQGNSA. DNA for the CDR3: TGTGCCAGCAGCTTGGGCCACTACAATGAGCAGTTCTTC. It specifies CASSLGHYNEQFF.

This clonotype showed up many times. This chain links TRBV20-1 with TRBJ2-1; possible D gene TRBD2, 6 bases. With 6 bases removed from V and 7 bases from J, the gap between germline ends came to 13 bases. Germline V gene data show CDR1 as DFQATT and CDR2 as SNEGSKA (reference sequence). This CDR3 has 12 residues. The CDR3 is CSAIAGRNEQFF. The CDR3 DNA reads TGCAGTGCCATCGCGGGGCGGAATGAGCAGTTCTTC.

V is TRBV19 and J is TRBJ1-5, with 9 bases fitting TRBD1. The CDR3 has 13 residues. V trimming: 7 bases; J trimming: 4 bases; junction bases outside the gene matches: 2. Germline V gives CDR1 LNHDA, CDR2 SQIVND (reference sequence). CDR3 protein: CASMGTGNQPQHF. In DNA, the CDR3 is TGTGCCAGTATGGGGACAGGGAATCAGCCCCAGCATTTT.

This clonotype was counted ten times or more. This chain connects TRBV12-3 or TRBV12-4 to TRBJ1-1, with 7 bases that match TRBD1. V dropped 6 bases and J dropped 2; count of bases not matched to a gene: 6. This CDR3 region has 14 residues. The CDR3 here is CASSKGTENTEAFF. The CDR3 region has the DNA TGTGCCAGCAGCAAAGGGACAGAAAACACTGAAGCTTTCTTT.

Worth noting for this clonotype: The junction and the germline gene differ at one end; a read error may be behind it. The chain employs TRBV5-1 and TRBJ1-5; maybe TRBD1 (5 bases). Per germline, CDR1 SGHRS and CDR2 YFSETQ. This CDR3 has 15 residues. As DNA, the CDR3 is TGCGCCAGCAGCCCCTCAGGGTATAGCAATCAGCCCCAGAATTTT. Translation gives CASSPSGYSNQPQNF.

This clonotype showed up many times. Here the CDR3 reads CASSSRRTVETQYF. CDR3 nucleotide sequence: TGTGCCAGCAGCTCCCGACGAACCGTAGAGACCCAGTACTTC. V gene TRBV7-9 combines with J gene TRBJ2-5; D gene unclear. Trimming cost V 4 bases and J 4 bases, with 13 bases left between them. Germline V gene data show CDR1 as SEHNR and CDR2 as FQNEAQ (reference sequence). This CDR3 has 14 residues.

This clonotype showed up many times. The rearrangement joins TRBV5-1 to TRBJ1-1; D gene ambiguous. The V gene lost 3 bases and the J gene lost 0 bases, with 12 bases spanning the gap. This CDR3 spans 15 amino acids. Germline assignment: CDR1 SGHRS and CDR2 YFSETQ. The CDR3 here is CASSWQSGMNTEAFF. CDR3 bases: TGCGCCAGCAGCTGGCAGTCCGGCATGAACACTGAAGCTTTCTTT. The variable domain in full, completed from reference TRBV5-1 and TRBJ1-1, reads KAGVTQTPRYLIKTRGQQVTLSCSPISGHRSVSWYQQTPGQGLQFLFEYFSETQRNKGNFPGRFSGRQFSNSRSEMNVSTLELGDSALYLCASSWQSGMNTEAFFGQGTRLTVV.

At least ten counts were recorded for this clonotype. J is TRBJ1-4 and V is TRBV9; no clear D gene. Trimming stripped 3 bases from V and 4 bases from J, with 7 bases between. The CDR3 is 13 amino acids. The germline V gene encodes CDR1 SGDLS and CDR2 YYNGEE. DNA for the CDR3: TGTGCCAGCAGCGCGGGTCGTAATGAAAAACTGTTTTTT. It specifies CASSAGRNEKLFF.

This clonotype was recorded many times. The chain links TRBV2 to TRBJ2-2; unclear D gene. Per germline, CDR1 SNHLY and CDR2 FYNNEI. The CDR3 spans 14 residues. Trimming stripped 6 bases from V and 1 base from J, with 9 bases between. CDR3 bases: TGTGCCAGCAGGACTGGAATGAACACCGGGGAGCTGTTTTTT. The encoded protein is CASRTGMNTGELFF.